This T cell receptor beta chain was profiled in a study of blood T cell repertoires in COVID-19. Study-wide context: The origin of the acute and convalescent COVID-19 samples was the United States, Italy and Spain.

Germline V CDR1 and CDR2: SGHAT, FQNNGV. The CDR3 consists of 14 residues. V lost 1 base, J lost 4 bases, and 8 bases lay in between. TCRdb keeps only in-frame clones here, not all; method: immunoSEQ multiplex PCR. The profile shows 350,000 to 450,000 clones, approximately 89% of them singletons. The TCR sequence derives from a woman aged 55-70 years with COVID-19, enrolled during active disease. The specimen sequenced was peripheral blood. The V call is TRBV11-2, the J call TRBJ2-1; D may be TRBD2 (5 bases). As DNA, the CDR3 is TGTGCCAGCAGCTTAGTGGGGAGTTACAATGAGCAGTTCTTC. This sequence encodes CASSLVGSYNEQFF.